This TCR beta chain was identified during a study of sequential checkpoint blockade in melanoma. Across the study: Arm A got nivolumab then ipilimumab; arm B the reverse, 1:1. After both sequences, patients received maintenance nivolumab. About two dozen patients had tumor biopsies before treatment and at week 13.

Treatment meaning: randomized to nivolumab then ipilimumab (arm A) or the reverse (arm B). DNA-damaging chemotherapy had not been given to any patient beforehand. This clone was counted between two and nine times. Sequenced by immunoSEQ multiplex PCR; TCRdb stores in-frame clones only, minus some. The repertoire consists of around 19,000 clones, with more than 65% occurring once and the leading ten covering under 5%. The CDR3 contains 16 residues. CDR1 and CDR2 from the germline V gene are SGHNT and YENEEA. Trimming took 3 bases from V and 1 from J, leaving 15 bases between them. V gene TRBV11-3 combines with J gene TRBJ2-5; D may be TRBD1 or TRBD2 (6 bases each). This TCR came from a human donor with melanoma. Sequences were derived from tumor tissue (inferred from file names), sampled from a patient given nivolumab and ipilimumab in sequence. CDR3 sequence (DNA): TGTGCCAGCAGCTTGTACCCGGGGGCGACCCAAGAGACCCAGTACTTC. Protein product: CASSLYPGATQETQYF.